This TCR beta chain was recorded in a study of blood T cell repertoires in COVID-19. Looking at the study overall: Some COVID-19 samples were acute and others convalescent; all came from the United States, Italy and Spain. From T cells, B-cell-depleted T cells, or PBMCs came the material, which was cDNA or gDNA.

In the original analysis: The assay estimated nucleated cells by amplifying reference gene primers. TCRdb keeps only in-frame clones here, not all; method: immunoSEQ multiplex PCR. V and J calls and clone size are given by that table; D and trimming were obtained from the DNA. The profile shows more than 200,000 clones, roughly 80% of them singletons. In germline, CDR1 is MDHEN, CDR2 SYDVKM. CDR3 length: 12 amino acids. V was shortened by 5 bases and J by 3 bases, with 8 bases between the two germline ends. Points on this clone: The same CDR3 is also encoded by other DNA sequences in this sample.

The sequenced sample was peripheral blood. The sequence was collected from an elderly man with acute or convalescent COVID-19. V is TRBV28 and J is TRBJ2-7; D is possibly TRBD1 (6 bases). The CDR3, as DNA: TGTGCCAGCAGTCTACAGGGCTACGAGCAGTACTTC. As protein: CASSLQGYEQYF.